This T cell receptor (beta chain) was recovered during a study of shared clonotypes between healthy human individuals. In the naive CD8 group, cells lacked CD45RO and were positively selected for CCR7, so terminally differentiated effector memory CD45RA+ cells were left out. Profiled with immunoSEQ multiplex PCR; TCRdb holds only in-frame clones, not every one. Here the sample spans about 1.9 million clones, 93% being singletons. The germline V gene has CDR1 SGHDN and CDR2 FVKESK. There are 17 residues in the CDR3. V lost 0 bases and J 7 bases, leaving 18 bases between the germline ends. Sequencing was performed on naive CD8+ T cells from PBMCs. The receptor comes from a man aged 18 to 30 in good health. Some clones in this sample may be carry-over from other donors' samples. The chain links TRBV14 to TRBJ2-2; D could derive from TRBD1 or TRBD2 (5 bases each). This CDR3 reads CASSQDGASYVHGELFF. CDR3 bases: TGTGCCAGCAGCCAAGATGGGGCTAGCTATGTTCACGGGGAGCTGTTTTTT.